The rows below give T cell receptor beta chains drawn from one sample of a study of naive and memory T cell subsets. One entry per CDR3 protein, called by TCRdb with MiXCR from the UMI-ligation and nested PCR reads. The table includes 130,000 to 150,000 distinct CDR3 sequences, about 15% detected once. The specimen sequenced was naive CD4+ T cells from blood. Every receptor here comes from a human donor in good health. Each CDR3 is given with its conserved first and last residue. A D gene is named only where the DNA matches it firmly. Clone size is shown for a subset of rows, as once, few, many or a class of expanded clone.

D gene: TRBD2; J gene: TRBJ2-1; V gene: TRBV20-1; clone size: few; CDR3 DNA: TGCAGTGCTAGAGACAGACTAGCGGGAGCCTACAATGAGCAGTTCTTC; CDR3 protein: CSARDRLAGAYNEQFF
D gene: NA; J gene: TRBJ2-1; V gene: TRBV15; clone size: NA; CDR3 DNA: TGTGCCACCAGCAGGGGCGACACCCGCTCCTACAATGAGCAGTTCTTC; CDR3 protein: CATSRGDTRSYNEQFF
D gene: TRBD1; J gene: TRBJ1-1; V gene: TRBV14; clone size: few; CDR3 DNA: TGTGCCAGCAGCTCCCTAGGACAGGGAGAAGGTGAAGCTTTCTTT; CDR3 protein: CASSSLGQGEGEAFF
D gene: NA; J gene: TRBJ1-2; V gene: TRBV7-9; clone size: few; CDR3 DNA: TGTGCCAGCAGCTTAGATGGCCTTGGCGGCTACACCTTC; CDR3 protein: CASSLDGLGGYTF
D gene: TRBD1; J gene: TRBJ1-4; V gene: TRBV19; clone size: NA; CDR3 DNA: TGTGCCAGTAGTGTCGCCGGGACAGAGAAGGAAAAACTGTTTTTT; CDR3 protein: CASSVAGTEKEKLFF
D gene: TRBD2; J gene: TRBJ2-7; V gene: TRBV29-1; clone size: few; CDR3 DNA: TGCAGCGTCGCAGGACTAGCGAATACCTACGAGCAGTACTTC; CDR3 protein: CSVAGLANTYEQYF
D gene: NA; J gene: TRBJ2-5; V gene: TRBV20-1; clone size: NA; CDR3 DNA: TGCAGTGCCGCTAGCGCGTCAGCGGATGCGACCCAGTACTTC; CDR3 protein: CSAASASADATQYF
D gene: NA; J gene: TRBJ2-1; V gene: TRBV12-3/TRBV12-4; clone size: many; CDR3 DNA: TGTGCCAGCAGTTTAAGGGCTAGCTCCTACAATGAGCAGTTCTTC; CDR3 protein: CASSLRASSYNEQFF
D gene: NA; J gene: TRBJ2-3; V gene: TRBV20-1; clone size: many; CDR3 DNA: TGCAGTGCTAACCCCTTATTTCTGGGCGGGACTAGCACAGATACGCAGTATTTT; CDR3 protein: CSANPLFLGGTSTDTQYF
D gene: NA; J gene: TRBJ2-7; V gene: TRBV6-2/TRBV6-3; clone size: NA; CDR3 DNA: TGTGCCAGCAGTTACAGCAGGCAGATTGGCGAGCAGTACTTC; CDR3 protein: CASSYSRQIGEQYF
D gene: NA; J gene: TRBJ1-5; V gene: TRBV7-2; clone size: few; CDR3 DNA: TGTGCCAGCAGCTTAGAAGGGATCTATAGCAATCAGCCCCAGCATTTT; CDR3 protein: CASSLEGIYSNQPQHF
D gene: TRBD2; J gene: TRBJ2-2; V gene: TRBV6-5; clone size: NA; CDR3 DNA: TGTGCCAGCAGTAGCGGGAGCATTCTAAACACCGGGGAGCTGTTTTTT; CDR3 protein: CASSSGSILNTGELFF
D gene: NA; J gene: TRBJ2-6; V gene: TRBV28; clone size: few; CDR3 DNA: TGTGCCAGCAGGCCGCCCCCTGGGGCCAACGTCCTGACTTTC; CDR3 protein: CASRPPPGANVLTF
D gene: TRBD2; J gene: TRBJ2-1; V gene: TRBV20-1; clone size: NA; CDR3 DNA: TGCAGTGCTAGGCCGTTTCCGATAGCGGGAGGGAAAAACAATGAGCAGTTCTTC; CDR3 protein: CSARPFPIAGGKNNEQFF
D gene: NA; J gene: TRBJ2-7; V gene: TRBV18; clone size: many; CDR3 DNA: TGTGCCAGCTCACCGTTCGACAGTTACGAGCAGTACTTC; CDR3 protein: CASSPFDSYEQYF
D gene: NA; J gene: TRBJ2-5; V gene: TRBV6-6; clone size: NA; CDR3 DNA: TGTGCCAGCCAGGGGCCAAGAGTCCAAGAGACCCAGTACTTC; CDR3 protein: CASQGPRVQETQYF
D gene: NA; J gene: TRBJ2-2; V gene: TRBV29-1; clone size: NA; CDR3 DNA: TGCAGCGTTACCGGGACAAAAAACACCGGGGAGCTGTTTTTT; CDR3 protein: CSVTGTKNTGELFF
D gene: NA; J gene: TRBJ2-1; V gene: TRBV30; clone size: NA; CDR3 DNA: TGTGCGTGGACGGCCAGCTACAATGAGCAGTTCTTC; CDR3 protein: CAWTASYNEQFF
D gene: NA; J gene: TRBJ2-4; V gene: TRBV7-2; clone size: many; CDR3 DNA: TGTGCCAGCAGCCAAGATGGGGCACTAGCCAAAAACATTCAGTACTTC; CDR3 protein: CASSQDGALAKNIQYF
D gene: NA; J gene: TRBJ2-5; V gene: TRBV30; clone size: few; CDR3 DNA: TGTGCCTGGAGGCACTCGGGGGAGACCCAGTACTTC; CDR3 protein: CAWRHSGETQYF